The clone carrying this TCR beta chain was seen repeatedly, ten times or more. Antigen: not known. There were TCR beta CDR3 regions amplified from RNA transcripts. TCR CDR3 regions were first amplified by RT-PCR with HTBI primers. TCRdb analysed the multiplex PCR reads with MiXCR anew, one entry per CDR3 protein. The repertoire has more than 150,000 distinct CDR3 sequences, approximately 15% of them found once; the top ten carry around 29%. Germline lookup yields CDR1 DFQATT and CDR2 SNEGSKA (reference sequence). The V end lost 2 bases, the J end lost 3 bases, and 17 bases lay between the germline ends. The CDR3 length is 16 residues. These data come from a study of T cells in Graves' hyperthyroidism and ophthalmopathy. As for the study in general: The authors collected peripheral blood at initial diagnosis, before any treatment.

Overall study results and limits: Before onset, ophthalmopathy was predicted by the model a median around 6 months earlier. A 13 V-J signature model discriminated ophthalmopathy versus stable hyperthyroidism.

The chain joins TRBV20-1 to TRBJ1-5; TRBD1 is a possible D gene (6 bases). Specimen: blood. The TCR was taken from a woman aged 45 to 65 with Graves' hyperthyroidism. The CDR3 nucleotides are TGCAGTGCTAGATCCCCACCGGGACACTTCAATCAGCCCCAGCATTTT. This codes for CSARSPPGHFNQPQHF.